The T cell receptor beta chain under discussion was sequenced for a study of cytomegalovirus exposure and HLA in healthy donors. Looking at the study overall: T cells numbering around 180 million yielded fewer than 140 million unique TCR beta sequences in an earlier analysis.

The CDR3 totals 14 residues. The trim removed 7 bases at V and 3 bases at J, leaving 4 bases unmatched. The germline V gene has CDR1 SGHVS and CDR2 FQNEAQ. Study-wide points: In a later analysis, a missense DCLRE1C variant was linked to TCR beta V- and J-gene trimming. Apparent HLA restriction characterized most CMV-associated TCR beta chains in a later analysis.

Regarding this clone: Its antigen is not identified.

When sampled, the donors appeared nominally healthy, though they likely had unrecorded immune exposures. Use of 60 Vbeta and 13 Jbeta primers characterized the PCR. TCRdb keeps only in-frame clones here, not all; method: immunoSEQ multiplex PCR. The table includes 150,000 or so clones, less than 85% detected once. The source material was PBMCs. The V call is TRBV7-8, the J call TRBJ1-5, with 9 bases fitting TRBD1. The TCR sequence derives from a woman aged 55-75 years in good health and CMV-seropositive. The CDR3 reads CASMDRGNNQPQHF. As DNA, the CDR3 is TGTGCCAGCATGGACAGGGGAAACAATCAGCCCCAGCATTTT.